The 30 T cell receptor beta chains given below trace back to one sample, sequenced in a study of blood T cell repertoires in COVID-19. Sequenced by immunoSEQ multiplex PCR; TCRdb stores in-frame clones only, minus some. Found here are roughly 380,000 clones, 87% of them singletons; the top ten hold 1% to 1.5%. Sample: PBMCs or T cells enriched from blood (not recorded which). These receptors all stem from a man in his thirties or forties who had recovered from COVID-19.

The chain employs TRBV6-2 or TRBV6-3 and TRBJ2-1, with 9 bases lining up with TRBD1. The germline V gene encodes CDR1 MNHEY and CDR2 SVGEGT. Trimming removed 5 bases from V and 6 bases from J; junction bases left unmatched: 5. The CDR3 consists of 14 residues. CDR3 nucleotides: TGTGCCAGCAGTAAACCGGGACAGGGCAATGAGCAGTTCTTC. It is translated as CASSKPGQGNEQFF.

The V call is TRBV5-4, the J call TRBJ1-4, with TRBD1 as a possible D gene (5 bases). V was pared by 4 bases and J by 7 bases, with 14 bases between. Germline-derived CDR1 and CDR2 are SGHNT and YYREEE (reference sequence). CDR3 length equals 14 residues. CDR3 region: CASSAGGSGEKLFF. Here the CDR3 DNA reads TGTGCCAGCAGCGCCGGGGGGTCGGGTGAAAAACTGTTTTTT.

The chain links TRBV4-1 to TRBJ1-2, with 7 positions matching TRBD1. CDR1 MGHRA and CDR2 YSYEKL come from the germline V gene. J lost 6 bases, V lost 0 bases, and 13 bases had no gene match. The CDR3 loop spans 17 amino acids. Written as DNA, the CDR3 is TGCGCCAGCAGCCAAGACCAGGACAGGACTATTATTGATGGCTACACCTTC. Its protein product is CASSQDQDRTIIDGYTF.

CDR3 DNA: TGTGCCAGCAAATGGGGAGGGACTTCAGATACGCAGTATTTT. Translation gives CASKWGGTSDTQYF. The chain has TRBV11-2 and TRBJ2-3; 7 nucleotides match TRBD2. This CDR3 has 14 residues. The V gene's germline CDR1 is SGHAT and CDR2 FQNNGV. Trimming removed 7 bases from V and 4 bases from J; junction bases left unmatched: 8.

This chain connects TRBV4-2 to TRBJ1-1; D gene unclear. The CDR3 sequence is 15 residues long. With 3 bases removed from V and 4 bases from J, the gap between germline ends came to 15 bases. Looked up from germline, CDR1 is LGHNA and CDR2 is YNFKEQ. This chain's CDR3 is CASSQSTELFTEAFF. The CDR3 DNA sequence: TGTGCCAGCAGCCAGAGCACAGAGCTTTTCACTGAAGCTTTCTTT.

V is TRBV7-2 and J is TRBJ1-4; the D is unclear. Trimming stripped 5 bases from V and 7 bases from J, with 17 bases between. The length of the CDR3 is 15 residues. Germline assignment: CDR1 SGHTA and CDR2 FQGNSA. CDR3 residues: CASSDYGRLREKLFF. The CDR3 DNA reads TGTGCCAGCAGCGATTACGGGAGACTTCGTGAAAAACTGTTTTTT.

This chain links TRBV4-3 with TRBJ1-2; 8 nucleotides align to TRBD1. Germline assignment: CDR1 LGHNA and CDR2 YSLEER. Trimming cost V 0 bases and J 8 bases; bases outside gene matches: 14. This CDR3 has 17 residues. The CDR3 DNA reads as TGCGCCAGCAGCCAAGATATAGCGCAGGGGGCGCGGGGGGGCTACACCTTC. Translation: CASSQDIAQGARGGYTF.

This clone was counted only a few times. The rearrangement links TRBV5-5 to TRBJ2-7; 9 bases are a match to TRBD2. This CDR3 spans 15 amino acids. V lost 0 bases, J lost 3 bases, and 4 bases stayed unmatched. The V gene's germline CDR1 is SGHKS and CDR2 YYEKEE (reference sequence). CDR3 loop: CASSLAGSGGYEQYF. In DNA, the CDR3 is TGTGCCAGCAGCTTGGCTGGTAGCGGGGGCTACGAGCAGTACTTC.

V and J are TRBV5-1 and TRBJ2-1, with 11 bases identical to TRBD2. This CDR3 contains 15 residues. J lost 5 bases, V lost 4 bases, and 5 bases had no gene match. Germline V lookup: CDR1 SGHRS, CDR2 YFSETQ. Written as DNA, the CDR3 is TGCGCCAGCAGCCAGCTAGCGGGGGGCAACAATGAGCAGTTCTTC. It yields the protein CASSQLAGGNNEQFF.

This clone has only one observation. The V gene is TRBV9, the J gene TRBJ2-2; 8 nucleotides align to TRBD1. J lost 6 bases, V lost 3 bases, and 13 bases had no gene match. Germline lookup yields CDR1 SGDLS and CDR2 YYNGEE. This CDR3 is 17 amino acids long. CDR3 protein: CASSAGTGTGVAGELFF. In DNA form, the CDR3 reads TGTGCCAGCAGCGCGGGTACCGGGACAGGTGTCGCCGGGGAGCTGTTTTTT.

The rearrangement links TRBV13 to TRBJ2-5, with TRBD2 matching over 8 bases. The CDR3 totals 14 residues. With 5 bases clipped from V and 4 bases from J, the junction kept 6 bases outside the gene matches. Per the germline V gene, CDR1 is PRHDT and CDR2 is FYEKMQ (reference sequence). The CDR3 nucleotides read TGTGCCAGCAGCAGGAAAAGCGGGGGAGAGACCCAGTACTTC. This codes for CASSRKSGGETQYF. Complete variable domain (other parts from reference TRBV13 and TRBJ2-5): AAGVIQSPRHLIKEKRETATLKCYPIPRHDTVYWYQQGPGQDPQFLISFYEKMQSDKGSIPDRFSAQQFSDYHSELNMSSLELGDSALYFCASSRKSGGETQYFGPGTRLLVL.

This chain joins TRBV12-3 or TRBV12-4 and TRBJ2-7; unclear D gene. The CDR3 covers 13 residues. The germline V and J ends were trimmed by 6 bases and 2 bases, with 11 bases remaining between them. The CDR3 sequence is CASSPTDTYEQYF. Here the CDR3 DNA reads TGTGCCAGCAGCCCTACCGACACCTACGAGCAGTACTTC.

This clone was seen just once. This sequence joins TRBV7-8 and TRBJ2-1; TRBD1 aligns across 8 bases. The length of the CDR3 is 16 residues. J lost 9 bases, V lost 2 bases, and 12 bases had no gene match. Germline loops: CDR1 SGHVS, CDR2 FQNEAQ. The CDR3 coding sequence is TGTGCCAGCAGCTTATATGGACAGGGTTTAACTGGTGAGCAGTTCTTC. Its translation is CASSLYGQGLTGEQFF.

This chain uses TRBV12-5 with TRBJ1-5, with 10 bases identical to TRBD1. CDR3 length: 17 residues. The germline V gene has CDR1 LGHNT and CDR2 FRNRAP. Trimming removed 4 bases from V and 4 bases from J; junction bases left unmatched: 10. As DNA, the CDR3 is TGTGCTAGTGGTTGGAGGGGCGGACAGGGGGGAAATCAGCCCCAGCATTTT. Translated, it gives CASGWRGGQGGNQPQHF.

The chain uses TRBV18 and TRBJ1-1; D uncertain. The CDR3 is 15 residues long. Germline lookup yields CDR1 KGHSH and CDR2 LQKENI. Trimming removed 3 bases from V and 7 bases from J, with 18 bases in between. This CDR3 is CASSPSPGGRFEAFF. In DNA form, the CDR3 reads TGTGCCAGCTCACCGTCACCAGGAGGGCGATTTGAAGCTTTCTTT.

The chain has TRBV2 and TRBJ1-2; TRBD1 matches at 7 bases. The CDR3 covers 14 residues. Looked up from germline, CDR1 is SNHLY and CDR2 is FYNNEI. Trimming removed 7 bases from V and 3 bases from J; junction bases left unmatched: 8. CDR3 protein: CASIAAGGHYGYTF. DNA for the CDR3: TGTGCCAGCATAGCGGCAGGGGGTCACTATGGCTACACCTTC. Using reference TRBV2 and TRBJ1-2 for the parts outside the CDR3, the full variable domain is EPEVTQTPSHQVTQMGQEVILRCVPISNHLYFYWYRQILGQKVEFLVSFYNNEISEKSEIFDDQFSVERPDGSNFTLKIRSTKLEDSAMYFCASIAAGGHYGYTFGSGTRLTVV.

The chain couples TRBV7-9 to TRBJ1-2, with 7 bases fitting TRBD1. CDR3 length equals 14 residues. With 5 bases clipped from V and 4 bases from J, the junction kept 7 bases outside the gene matches. Germline V gene data show CDR1 as SEHNR and CDR2 as FQNEAQ (reference sequence). The CDR3 is CASSPGTVFYGYTF. Here the CDR3 DNA reads TGTGCCAGCAGCCCCGGGACAGTATTCTATGGCTACACCTTC.

The rearrangement joins TRBV2 to TRBJ1-4; unclear D gene. Per the germline V gene, CDR1 is SNHLY and CDR2 is FYNNEI. V lost 6 bases, J lost 3 bases, and 5 bases lay in between. This CDR3 contains 12 residues. CDR3 sequence: CASRAANEKLFF. As DNA, the CDR3 is TGTGCCAGCAGGGCAGCTAATGAAAAACTGTTTTTT.

This clone was counted only a few times. The chain carries TRBV28 and TRBJ1-3, with TRBD1 matching over 9 bases. This CDR3 spans 16 amino acids. V lost 5 bases and J lost 4; bases outside the gene matches: 9. The germline gives CDR1 MDHEN, CDR2 SYDVKM. The CDR3 DNA follows: TGTGCCAGCAGTCCCGGGACAGGGAAGGCCGGAAACACCATATATTTT. This codes for CASSPGTGKAGNTIYF.

The chain employs TRBV5-4 and TRBJ1-1, with D perhaps TRBD1 (6 bases). The CDR3 is 14 amino acids. The germline V gene has CDR1 SGHNT and CDR2 YYREEE (reference sequence). The ends were cut back, 4 bases at V and 4 bases at J, with 14 bases in the middle. Here the CDR3 DNA reads TGTGCCAGCAGCCGGGACAAGGTTAGCACTGAAGCTTTCTTT. Translating gives CASSRDKVSTEAFF.

This clone was detected only once. The J gene is TRBJ2-1, the V gene TRBV5-1; TRBD2 might be the D (5 bases). There are 14 residues in the CDR3. Germline loops: CDR1 SGHRS, CDR2 YFSETQ. The V gene lost 4 bases and the J gene lost 3 bases, with 11 bases spanning the gap. The CDR3 region has the DNA TGCGCCAGCAGCCCCGGACTGGACTACAATGAGCAGTTCTTC. Protein sequence: CASSPGLDYNEQFF. Drawing the rest from reference TRBV5-1 and TRBJ2-1, the complete variable domain is KAGVTQTPRYLIKTRGQQVTLSCSPISGHRSVSWYQQTPGQGLQFLFEYFSETQRNKGNFPGRFSGRQFSNSRSEMNVSTLELGDSALYLCASSPGLDYNEQFFGPGTRLTVL.

V gene TRBV2 combines with J gene TRBJ1-5; possible D gene TRBD1, 6 bases. Germline loops: CDR1 SNHLY, CDR2 FYNNEI. CDR3 size: 15 residues. With 4 bases removed from V and 3 bases from J, the gap between germline ends came to 13 bases. As DNA, the CDR3 is TGTGCCAGCAGTGGGGTGACAGGCCTCAATCAGCCCCAGCATTTT. This translates into CASSGVTGLNQPQHF.

This chain uses TRBV19 with TRBJ2-2, with D tentatively TRBD2 (5 bases). The length of the CDR3 is 13 residues. CDR1 LNHDA and CDR2 SQIVND come from the germline V gene (reference sequence). Trimming shortened V by 7 bases and J by 5 bases, and 11 bases separated the two germline ends. The CDR3 is CASTIGGTGELFF. DNA of the CDR3: TGTGCCAGTACCATCGGAGGAACCGGGGAGCTGTTTTTT.

The J gene is TRBJ2-5, the V gene TRBV6-6; tentative D call: TRBD1 (5 bases). CDR3 length: 12 amino acids. Germline assignment: CDR1 MNHNY and CDR2 SVGAGI (reference sequence). With 7 bases removed from V and 2 bases from J, the gap between germline ends came to 8 bases. The CDR3, as DNA: TGTGCCAGCATTGACAGACAAGAGACCCAGTACTTC. This gives the protein CASIDRQETQYF.

This clone was seen once. The chain has TRBV29-1 and TRBJ1-1, with 9 nucleotides matching TRBD1. After removal of 6 bases from V and 4 bases from J, the junction contained 6 bases not matched to a gene. The germline gives CDR1 SQVTM, CDR2 ANQGSEA. The length of the CDR3 is 13 residues. CDR3 nucleotide sequence: TGCAGCGTAGCACAGGGGGCGAGCACTGAAGCTTTCTTT. This sequence encodes CSVAQGASTEAFF.

A word on this clone: The sample has other DNA sequences that encode this CDR3 too. This chain uses TRBV18 with TRBJ2-7, with D unresolved. Trimming removed 2 bases at V and 4 bases at J, with 3 bases between. Germline CDR1 reads KGHSH; CDR2 reads LQKENI. The CDR3 consists of 11 residues. The CDR3 spells CASSPEYEQYF. CDR3 nucleotides: TGTGCCAGCTCACCAGAGTACGAGCAGTACTTC.

The chain uses TRBV6-5 and TRBJ2-5, with a possible D match to TRBD2 (7 bases). The CDR3 sequence is 14 residues long. V was pared by 2 bases and J by 5 bases, with 12 bases between. Germline CDR1 and CDR2: MNHEY and SVGAGI. The DNA of the CDR3 is TGTGCCAGCAGTTACGGGGGGGCTTGGGAGACCCAGTACTTC. Protein sequence: CASSYGGAWETQYF.

The chain joins TRBV5-1 to TRBJ2-5; 7 positions agree with TRBD1. The CDR3 is 15 residues long. Trimming removed 2 bases from V and 4 bases from J; junction bases left unmatched: 8. CDR1 is SGHRS and CDR2 is YFSETQ in the germline V gene. For the CDR3, the DNA is TGCGCCAGCAGCTTCCCCGTAGGGGGCCGAGAGACCCAGTACTTC. Protein product: CASSFPVGGRETQYF.

The chain couples TRBV3-1 (or the pseudogene TRBV3-2) to TRBJ2-7, with D possibly TRBD1 on 5 matching bases. The length of the CDR3 is 12 residues. V dropped 8 bases and J dropped 5 bases, with 13 bases sitting between them. The germline gives CDR1 LGHDT, CDR2 YNNKEL (reference sequence). This CDR3 reads CASAFAGNEQYF. The CDR3 DNA reads TGTGCCAGCGCTTTCGCAGGGAACGAGCAGTACTTC.

The chain carries TRBV7-9 and TRBJ2-5, with 7 bases identical to TRBD2. This CDR3 spans 12 amino acids. From germline, CDR1 is SEHNR and CDR2 FQNEAQ (reference sequence). The trim removed 6 bases at V and 5 bases at J, leaving 3 bases unmatched. The CDR3 spells CASRLGGETQYF. Written as DNA, the CDR3 is TGTGCCAGCAGACTGGGGGGGGAGACCCAGTACTTC. The variable domain in full, with the rest retrieved from reference TRBV7-9 and TRBJ2-5, is DTGVSQNPRHKITKRGQNVTFRCDPISEHNRLYWYRQTLGQGPEFLTYFQNEAQLEKSRLLSDRFSAERPKGSFSTLEIQRTEQGDSAMYLCASRLGGETQYFGPGTRLLVL.